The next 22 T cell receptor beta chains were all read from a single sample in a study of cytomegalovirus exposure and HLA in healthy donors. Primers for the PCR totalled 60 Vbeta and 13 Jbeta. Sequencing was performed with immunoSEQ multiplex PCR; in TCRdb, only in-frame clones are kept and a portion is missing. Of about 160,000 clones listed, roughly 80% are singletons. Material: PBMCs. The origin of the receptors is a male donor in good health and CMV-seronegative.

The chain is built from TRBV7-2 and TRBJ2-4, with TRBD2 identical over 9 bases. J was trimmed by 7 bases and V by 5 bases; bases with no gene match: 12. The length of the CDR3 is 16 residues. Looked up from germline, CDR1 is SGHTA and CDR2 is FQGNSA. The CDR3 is CASSPPLAGLANIQYF. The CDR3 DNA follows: TGTGCCAGCAGCCCGCCACTAGCGGGTTTAGCTAACATTCAGTACTTC.

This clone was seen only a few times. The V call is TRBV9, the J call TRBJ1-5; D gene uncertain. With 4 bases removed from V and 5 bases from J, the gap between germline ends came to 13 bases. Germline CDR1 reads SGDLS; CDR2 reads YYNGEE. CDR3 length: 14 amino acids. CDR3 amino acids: CASSPHEGYQPQHF. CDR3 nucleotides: TGTGCCAGCAGCCCACACGAGGGATATCAGCCCCAGCATTTT.

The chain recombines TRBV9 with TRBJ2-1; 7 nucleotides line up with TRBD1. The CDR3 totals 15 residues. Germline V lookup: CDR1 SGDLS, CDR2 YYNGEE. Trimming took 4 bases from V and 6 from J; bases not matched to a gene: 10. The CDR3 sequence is CASSPRQGTPNEQFF. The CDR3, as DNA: TGTGCCAGCAGCCCCCGACAGGGCACACCCAATGAGCAGTTCTTC.

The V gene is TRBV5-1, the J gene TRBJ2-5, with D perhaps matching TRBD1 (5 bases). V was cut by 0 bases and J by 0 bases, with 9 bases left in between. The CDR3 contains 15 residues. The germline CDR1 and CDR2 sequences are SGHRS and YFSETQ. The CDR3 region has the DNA TGCGCCAGCAGCTTGGTTACCAGGGACCAAGAGACCCAGTACTTC. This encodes CASSLVTRDQETQYF.

The CDR3 is CAISESRDSEQYF. The CDR3 nucleotides are TGTGCCATCAGTGAGTCAAGGGACAGCGAGCAGTACTTC. The V call is TRBV10-3, the J call TRBJ2-7; TRBD1 agrees at 7 bases. CDR3 length equals 13 residues. Germline values: CDR1 ENHRY, CDR2 SYGVKD. Unmatched junction bases numbered 2, after V lost 0 bases and J lost 6 bases.

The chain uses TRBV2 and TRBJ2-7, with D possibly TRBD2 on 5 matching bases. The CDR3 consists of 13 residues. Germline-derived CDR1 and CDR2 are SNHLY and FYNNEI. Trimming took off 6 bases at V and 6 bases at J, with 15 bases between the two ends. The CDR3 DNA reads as TGTGCCAGCAGCGGAAATAGAGGGAGCGAGCAGTACTTC. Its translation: CASSGNRGSEQYF.

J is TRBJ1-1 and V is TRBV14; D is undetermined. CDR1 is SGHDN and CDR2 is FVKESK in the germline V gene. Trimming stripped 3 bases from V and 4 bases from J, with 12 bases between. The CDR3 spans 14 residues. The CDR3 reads CASSQPQVGTEAFF. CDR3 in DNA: TGTGCCAGCAGCCAGCCCCAGGTCGGCACTGAAGCTTTCTTT.

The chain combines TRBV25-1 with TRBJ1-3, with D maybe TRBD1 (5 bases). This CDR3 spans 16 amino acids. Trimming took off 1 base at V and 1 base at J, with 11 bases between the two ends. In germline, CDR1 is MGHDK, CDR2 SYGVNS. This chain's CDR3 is CASSEFSSGSGNTIYF. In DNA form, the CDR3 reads TGTGCCAGCAGTGAATTTTCATCAGGGTCTGGAAACACCATATATTTT.

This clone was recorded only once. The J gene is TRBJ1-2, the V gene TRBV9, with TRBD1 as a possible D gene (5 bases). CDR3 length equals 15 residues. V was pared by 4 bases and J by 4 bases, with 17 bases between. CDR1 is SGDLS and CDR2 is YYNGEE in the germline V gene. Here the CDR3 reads CASSPDMGRGYGYTF. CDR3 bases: TGTGCCAGCAGCCCTGATATGGGGCGCGGCTATGGCTACACCTTC. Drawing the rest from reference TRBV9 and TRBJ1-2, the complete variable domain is DSGVTQTPKHLITATGQRVTLRCSPRSGDLSVYWYQQSLDQGLQFLIQYYNGEERAKGNILERFSAQQFPDLHSELNLSSLELGDSALYFCASSPDMGRGYGYTFGSGTRLTVV.

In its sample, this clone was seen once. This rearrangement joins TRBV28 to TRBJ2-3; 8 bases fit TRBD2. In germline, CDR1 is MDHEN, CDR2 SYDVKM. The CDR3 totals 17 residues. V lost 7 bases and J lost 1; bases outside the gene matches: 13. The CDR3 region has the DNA TGTGCCAGCAACTCAAATCCGGGACTAGACCGCACAGATACGCAGTATTTT. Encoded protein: CASNSNPGLDRTDTQYF.

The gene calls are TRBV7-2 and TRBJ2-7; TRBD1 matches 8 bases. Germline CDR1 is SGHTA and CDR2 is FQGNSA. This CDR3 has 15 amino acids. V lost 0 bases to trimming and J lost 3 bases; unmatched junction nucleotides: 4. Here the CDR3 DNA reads TGTGCCAGCAGCTTAGCCGGGACAGGAGTCTACGAGCAGTACTTC. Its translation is CASSLAGTGVYEQYF.

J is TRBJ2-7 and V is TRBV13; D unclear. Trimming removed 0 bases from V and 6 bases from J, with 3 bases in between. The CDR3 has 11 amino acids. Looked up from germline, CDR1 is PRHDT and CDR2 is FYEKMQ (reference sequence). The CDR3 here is CASSLGLEQYF. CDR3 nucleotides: TGTGCCAGCAGCTTAGGTCTCGAGCAGTACTTC.

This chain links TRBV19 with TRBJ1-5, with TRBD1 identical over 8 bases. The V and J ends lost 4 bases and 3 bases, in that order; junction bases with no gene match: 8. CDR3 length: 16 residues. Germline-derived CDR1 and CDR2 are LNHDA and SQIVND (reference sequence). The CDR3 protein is CASSTRTGKDNQPQHF. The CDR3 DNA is TGTGCCAGTAGTACTCGGACAGGGAAGGACAATCAGCCCCAGCATTTT.

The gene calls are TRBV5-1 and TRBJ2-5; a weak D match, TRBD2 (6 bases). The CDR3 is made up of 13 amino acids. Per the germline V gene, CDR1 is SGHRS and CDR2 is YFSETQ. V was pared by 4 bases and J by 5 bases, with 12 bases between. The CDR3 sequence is CASSRGSRETQYF. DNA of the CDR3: TGCGCCAGCAGCCGGGGGTCCAGGGAGACCCAGTACTTC.

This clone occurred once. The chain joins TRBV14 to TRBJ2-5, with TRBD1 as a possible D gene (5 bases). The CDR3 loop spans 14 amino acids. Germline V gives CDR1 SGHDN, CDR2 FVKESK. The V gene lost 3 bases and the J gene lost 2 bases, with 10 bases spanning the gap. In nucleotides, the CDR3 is TGTGCCAGCAGCCACCAGGGTGGGCAAGAGACCCAGTACTTC. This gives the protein CASSHQGGQETQYF.

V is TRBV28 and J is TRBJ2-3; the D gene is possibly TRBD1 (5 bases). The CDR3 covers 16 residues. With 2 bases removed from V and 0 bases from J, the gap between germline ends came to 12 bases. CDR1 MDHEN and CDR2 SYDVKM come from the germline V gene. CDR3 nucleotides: TGTGCCAGCAGTTTAGGGGCCCACTCTAGCACAGATACGCAGTATTTT. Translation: CASSLGAHSSTDTQYF. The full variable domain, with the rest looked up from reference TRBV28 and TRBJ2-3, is DVKVTQSSRYLVKRTGEKVFLECVQDMDHENMFWYRQDPGLGLRLIYFSYDVKMKEKGDIPEGYSVSREKKERFSLILESASTNQTSMYLCASSLGAHSSTDTQYFGPGTRLTVL.

CDR3 sequence reads: CASSQGGRDTDTQYF. CDR3 coding DNA: TGCGCCAGCAGCCAAGGAGGCCGCGACACAGATACGCAGTATTTT. The chain joins TRBV4-1 to TRBJ2-3, with D hard to call. The length of the CDR3 is 15 residues. CDR1 is MGHRA, CDR2 YSYEKL, per germline. The V end lost 1 base, the J end lost 2 bases, and 10 bases lay between the germline ends.

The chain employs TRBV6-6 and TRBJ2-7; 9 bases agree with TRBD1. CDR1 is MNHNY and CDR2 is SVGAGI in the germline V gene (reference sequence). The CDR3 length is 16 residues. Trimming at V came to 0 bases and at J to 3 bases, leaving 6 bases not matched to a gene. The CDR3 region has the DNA TGTGCCAGCAGTTACTCAACCGGGACAGGGAACTACGAGCAGTACTTC. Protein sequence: CASSYSTGTGNYEQYF.

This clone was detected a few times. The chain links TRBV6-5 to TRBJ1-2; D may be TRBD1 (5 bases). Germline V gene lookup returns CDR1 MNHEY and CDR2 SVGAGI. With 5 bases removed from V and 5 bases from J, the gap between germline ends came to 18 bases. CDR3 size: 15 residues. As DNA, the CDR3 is TGTGCCAGCAGTCAGGGCCCAGGGCGAGGTTATGGCTACACCTTC. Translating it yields CASSQGPGRGYGYTF.

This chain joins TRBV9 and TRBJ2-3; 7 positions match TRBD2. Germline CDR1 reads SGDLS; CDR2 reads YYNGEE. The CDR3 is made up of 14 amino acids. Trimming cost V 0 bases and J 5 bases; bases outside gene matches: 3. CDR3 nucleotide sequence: TGTGCCAGCAGCGTAGGGGGGGGTATAGATACGCAGTATTTT. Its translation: CASSVGGGIDTQYF.

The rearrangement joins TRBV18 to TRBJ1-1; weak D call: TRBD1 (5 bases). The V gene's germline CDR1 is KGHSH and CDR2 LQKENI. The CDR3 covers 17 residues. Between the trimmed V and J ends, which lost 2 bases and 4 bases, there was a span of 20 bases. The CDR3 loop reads CASSPSIETAFRTEAFF. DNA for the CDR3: TGTGCCAGCTCACCATCTATCGAGACAGCATTTCGCACTGAAGCTTTCTTT.

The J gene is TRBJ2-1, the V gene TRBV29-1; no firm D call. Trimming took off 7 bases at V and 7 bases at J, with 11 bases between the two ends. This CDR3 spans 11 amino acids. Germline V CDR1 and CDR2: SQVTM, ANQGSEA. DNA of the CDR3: TGCAGCGGAGGAGCCGGGAATGAGCAGTTCTTC. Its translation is CSGGAGNEQFF.